The 3 T cell receptor beta chains given below trace back to one sample, sequenced in a study of cytomegalovirus exposure and HLA in healthy donors. PCR involved 60 Vbeta and 13 Jbeta primers. The repertoire was sequenced with immunoSEQ multiplex PCR; TCRdb's copy has only in-frame clones and lacks some. The sample has about 64,000 clones; 85% are singletons. Sequencing input: PBMCs. These receptors came from a female donor in good health and CMV-seronegative.

V usage is TRBV28 and J usage is TRBJ2-3; D perhaps matches TRBD2 (6 bases). Trimming pared 4 bases from V and 2 bases from J, leaving 10 bases between. Germline V gene lookup returns CDR1 MDHEN and CDR2 SYDVKM. The CDR3 is 14 amino acids. The CDR3 sequence: CASSSSSATDTQYF. In DNA, the CDR3 is TGTGCCAGCAGTTCGTCTAGCGCCACAGATACGCAGTATTTT.

The chain uses TRBV2 and TRBJ1-2; D unresolved. V gave up 3 bases and J gave up 6 bases, with 11 bases separating them. CDR3 size: 13 residues. Per germline, CDR1 SNHLY and CDR2 FYNNEI. Here the CDR3 reads CASSDTGLDGYTF. The CDR3 bases are TGTGCCAGCAGTGATACGGGGTTGGATGGCTACACCTTC.

This chain connects TRBV6-5 to TRBJ1-6, with TRBD1 identical over 9 bases. The germline V gene encodes CDR1 MNHEY and CDR2 SVGAGI. V lost 8 bases to trimming and J lost 5 bases; unmatched junction nucleotides: 4. CDR3 size: 14 residues. The DNA of the CDR3 is TGTGCCAGCGGGGGGACAGGGAATAATTCACCCCTCCACTTT. This codes for CASGGTGNNSPLHF.